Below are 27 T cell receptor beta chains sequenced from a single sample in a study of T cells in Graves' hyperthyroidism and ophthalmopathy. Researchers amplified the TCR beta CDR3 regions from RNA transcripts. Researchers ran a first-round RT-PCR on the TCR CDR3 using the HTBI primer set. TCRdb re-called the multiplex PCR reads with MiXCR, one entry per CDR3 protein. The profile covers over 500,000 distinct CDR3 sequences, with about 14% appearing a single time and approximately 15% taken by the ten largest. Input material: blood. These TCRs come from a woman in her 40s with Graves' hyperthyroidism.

CDR3 DNA: TGCAGCGAGGGACTAGCGGGCACAGATACGCAGTATTTT. It is translated as CSEGLAGTDTQYF. V and J are TRBV29-1 and TRBJ2-3; 11 positions match TRBD2. After removal of 7 bases from V and 1 base from J, the junction contained 1 base not matched to a gene. The CDR3 has 13 amino acids. Per the germline V gene, CDR1 is SQVTM and CDR2 is ANQGSEA.

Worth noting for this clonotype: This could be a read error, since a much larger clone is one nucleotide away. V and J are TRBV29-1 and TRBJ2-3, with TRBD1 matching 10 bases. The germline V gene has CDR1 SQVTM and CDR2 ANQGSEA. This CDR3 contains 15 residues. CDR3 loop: CGGNGGTGVADTQYF. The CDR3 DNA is TGCGGCGGAAACGGGGGGACAGGGGTCGCAGATACGCAGTATTTT.

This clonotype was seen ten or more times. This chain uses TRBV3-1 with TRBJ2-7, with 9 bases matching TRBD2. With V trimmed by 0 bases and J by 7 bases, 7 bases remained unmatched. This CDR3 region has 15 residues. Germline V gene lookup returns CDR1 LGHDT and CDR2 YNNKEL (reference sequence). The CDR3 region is CASSQDPGTSREQYF. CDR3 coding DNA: TGTGCCAGCAGCCAAGACCCCGGGACTAGCCGGGAGCAGTACTTC.

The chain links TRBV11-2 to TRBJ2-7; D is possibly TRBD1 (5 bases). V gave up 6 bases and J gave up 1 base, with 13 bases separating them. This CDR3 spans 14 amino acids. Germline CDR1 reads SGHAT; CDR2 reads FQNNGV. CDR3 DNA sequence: TGTGCCAGCAGTTCGGACATACCTTCCTACGAGCAGTACTTC. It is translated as CASSSDIPSYEQYF. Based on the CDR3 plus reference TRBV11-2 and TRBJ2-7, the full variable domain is EAGVAQSPRYKIIEKRQSVAFWCNPISGHATLYWYQQILGQGPKLLIQFQNNGVVDDSQLPKDRFSAERLKGVDSTLKIQPAKLEDSAVYLCASSSDIPSYEQYFGPGTRLTVT.

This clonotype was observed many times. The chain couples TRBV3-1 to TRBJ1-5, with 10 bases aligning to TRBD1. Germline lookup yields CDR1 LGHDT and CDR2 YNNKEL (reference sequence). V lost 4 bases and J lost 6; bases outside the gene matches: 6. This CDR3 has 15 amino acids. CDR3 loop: CASSLGQGVGQPQHF. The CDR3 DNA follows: TGTGCCAGCAGCCTTGGACAGGGGGTTGGTCAGCCCCAGCATTTT. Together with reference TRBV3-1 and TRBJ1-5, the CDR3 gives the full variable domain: DTAVSQTPKYLVTQMGNDKSIKCEQNLGHDTMYWYKQDSKKFLKIMFSYNNKELIINETVPNRFSPKSPDKAHLNLHINSLELGDSAVYFCASSLGQGVGQPQHFGDGTRLSIL.

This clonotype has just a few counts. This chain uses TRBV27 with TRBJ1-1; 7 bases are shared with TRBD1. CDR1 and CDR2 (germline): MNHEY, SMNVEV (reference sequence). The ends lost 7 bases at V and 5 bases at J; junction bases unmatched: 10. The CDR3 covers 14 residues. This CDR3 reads CASNRQGLYTEAFF. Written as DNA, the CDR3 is TGTGCCAGCAACAGACAGGGACTGTATACTGAAGCTTTCTTT.

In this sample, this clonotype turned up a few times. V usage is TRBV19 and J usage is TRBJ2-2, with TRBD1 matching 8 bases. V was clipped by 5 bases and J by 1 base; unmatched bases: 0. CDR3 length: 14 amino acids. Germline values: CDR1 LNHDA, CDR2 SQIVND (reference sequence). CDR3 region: CASSDRGNTGELFF. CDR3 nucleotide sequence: TGTGCCAGTAGTGACAGGGGGAACACCGGGGAGCTGTTTTTT.

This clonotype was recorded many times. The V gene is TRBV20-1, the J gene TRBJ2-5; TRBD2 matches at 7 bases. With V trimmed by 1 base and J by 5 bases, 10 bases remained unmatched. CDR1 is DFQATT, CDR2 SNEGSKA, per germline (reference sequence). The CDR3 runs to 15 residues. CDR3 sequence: CSARAGEGARETQYF. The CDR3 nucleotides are TGCAGTGCTAGAGCGGGGGAGGGAGCCCGGGAGACCCAGTACTTC.

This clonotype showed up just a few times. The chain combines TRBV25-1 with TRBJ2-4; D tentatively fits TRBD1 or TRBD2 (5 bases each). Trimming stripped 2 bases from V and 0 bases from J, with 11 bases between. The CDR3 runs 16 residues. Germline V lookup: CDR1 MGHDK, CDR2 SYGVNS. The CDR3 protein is CASSEVNGGAKNIQYF. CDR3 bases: TGTGCCAGCAGTGAAGTGAATGGGGGAGCCAAAAACATTCAGTACTTC.

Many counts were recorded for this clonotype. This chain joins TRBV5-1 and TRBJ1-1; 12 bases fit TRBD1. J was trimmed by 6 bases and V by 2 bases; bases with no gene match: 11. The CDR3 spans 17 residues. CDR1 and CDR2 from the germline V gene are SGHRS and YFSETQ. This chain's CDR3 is CASSFQGTGGVQAEAFF. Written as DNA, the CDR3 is TGCGCCAGCAGCTTTCAGGGGACAGGGGGCGTGCAGGCTGAAGCTTTCTTT.

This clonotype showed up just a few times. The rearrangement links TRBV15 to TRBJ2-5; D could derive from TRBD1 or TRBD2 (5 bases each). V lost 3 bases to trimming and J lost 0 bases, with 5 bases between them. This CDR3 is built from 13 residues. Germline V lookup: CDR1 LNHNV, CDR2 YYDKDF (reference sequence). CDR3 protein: CATSRGHQETQYF. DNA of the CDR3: TGTGCCACCAGCAGGGGACACCAAGAGACCCAGTACTTC. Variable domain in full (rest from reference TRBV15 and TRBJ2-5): DAMVIQNPRYQVTQFGKPVTLSCSQTLNHNVMYWYQQKSSQAPKLLFHYYDKDFNNEADTPDNFQSRRPNTSFCFLDIRSPGLGDTAMYLCATSRGHQETQYFGPGTRLLVL.

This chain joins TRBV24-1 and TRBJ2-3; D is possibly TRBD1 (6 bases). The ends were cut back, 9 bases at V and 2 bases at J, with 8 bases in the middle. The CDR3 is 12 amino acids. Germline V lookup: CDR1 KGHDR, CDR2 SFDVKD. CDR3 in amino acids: CATRTATDTQYF. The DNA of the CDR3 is TGTGCCACCCGGACAGCCACAGATACGCAGTATTTT.

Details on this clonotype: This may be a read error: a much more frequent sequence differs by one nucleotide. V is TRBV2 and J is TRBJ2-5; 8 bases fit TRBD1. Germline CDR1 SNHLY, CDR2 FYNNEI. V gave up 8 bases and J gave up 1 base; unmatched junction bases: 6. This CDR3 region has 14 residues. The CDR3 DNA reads TGTGCCAGCTGGGCAACAGGGGGCCAAGAGACCCAGTACTTC. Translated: CASWATGGQETQYF.

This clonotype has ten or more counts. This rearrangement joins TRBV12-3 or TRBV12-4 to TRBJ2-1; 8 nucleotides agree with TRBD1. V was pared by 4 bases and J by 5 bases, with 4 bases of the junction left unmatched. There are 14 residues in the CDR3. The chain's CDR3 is CASSSPDRDNEQFF. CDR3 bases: TGTGCCAGCAGTTCCCCGGACAGGGACAATGAGCAGTTCTTC.

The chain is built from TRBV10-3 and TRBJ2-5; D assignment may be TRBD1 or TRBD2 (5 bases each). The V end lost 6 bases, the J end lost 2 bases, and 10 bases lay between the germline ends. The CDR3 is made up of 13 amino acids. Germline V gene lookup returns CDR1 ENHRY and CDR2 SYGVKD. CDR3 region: CAIRGTEQETQYF. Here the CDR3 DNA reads TGTGCCATCAGGGGGACGGAACAAGAGACCCAGTACTTC.

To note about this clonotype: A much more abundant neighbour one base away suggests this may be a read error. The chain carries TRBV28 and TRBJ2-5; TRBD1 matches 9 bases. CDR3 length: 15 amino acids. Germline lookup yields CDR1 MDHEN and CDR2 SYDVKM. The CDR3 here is CASSQPGQGQGTQYF. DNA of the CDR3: TGTGCCAGCAGTCAGCCGGGACAGGGCCAAGGGACCCAGTACTTC.

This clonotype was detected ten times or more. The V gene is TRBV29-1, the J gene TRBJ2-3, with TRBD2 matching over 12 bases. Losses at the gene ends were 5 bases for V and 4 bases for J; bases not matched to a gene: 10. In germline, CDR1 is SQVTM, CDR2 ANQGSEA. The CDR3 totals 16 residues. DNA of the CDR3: TGCAGCGTTCCTTTGACTAGCGGGAGCATCCCAGATACGCAGTATTTT. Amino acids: CSVPLTSGSIPDTQYF.

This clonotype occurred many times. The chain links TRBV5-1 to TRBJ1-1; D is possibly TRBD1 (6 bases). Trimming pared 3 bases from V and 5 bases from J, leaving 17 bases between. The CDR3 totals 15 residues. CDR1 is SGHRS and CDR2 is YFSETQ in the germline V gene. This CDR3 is CASSYLGGAETEAFF. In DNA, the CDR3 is TGCGCCAGCAGCTATTTAGGGGGGGCGGAAACTGAAGCTTTCTTT.

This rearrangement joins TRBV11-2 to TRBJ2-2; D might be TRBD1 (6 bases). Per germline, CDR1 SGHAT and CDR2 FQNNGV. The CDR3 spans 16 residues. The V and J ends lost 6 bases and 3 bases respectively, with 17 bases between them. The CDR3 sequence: CASSGGGGLDTGELFF. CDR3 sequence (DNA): TGTGCCAGCAGTGGGGGCGGAGGTTTAGACACCGGGGAGCTGTTTTTT. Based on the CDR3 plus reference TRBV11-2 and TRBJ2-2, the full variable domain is EAGVAQSPRYKIIEKRQSVAFWCNPISGHATLYWYQQILGQGPKLLIQFQNNGVVDDSQLPKDRFSAERLKGVDSTLKIQPAKLEDSAVYLCASSGGGGLDTGELFFGEGSRLTVL.

The CDR3 protein is CAWSKGDLQETQYF. As DNA, the CDR3 is TGTGCCTGGAGTAAAGGGGACTTACAAGAGACCCAGTACTTC. V usage is TRBV30 and J usage is TRBJ2-5, with D maybe TRBD2 (6 bases). CDR3 size: 14 residues. Between the trimmed V and J ends, which lost 2 bases and 2 bases, there was a span of 12 bases. Germline V lookup: CDR1 GTSNPN, CDR2 SVGIG (reference sequence).

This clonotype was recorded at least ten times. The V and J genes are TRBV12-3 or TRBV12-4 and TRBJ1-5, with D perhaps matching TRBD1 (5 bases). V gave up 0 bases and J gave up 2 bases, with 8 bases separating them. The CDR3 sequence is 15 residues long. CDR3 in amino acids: CASSLAKGGNQPQHF. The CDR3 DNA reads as TGTGCCAGCAGTTTAGCGAAAGGGGGCAATCAGCCCCAGCATTTT.

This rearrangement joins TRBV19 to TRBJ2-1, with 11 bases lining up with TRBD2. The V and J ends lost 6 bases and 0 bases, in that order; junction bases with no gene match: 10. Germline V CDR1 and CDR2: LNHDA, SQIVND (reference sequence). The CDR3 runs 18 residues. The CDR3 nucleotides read TGTGCCAGTAGACTTTCTAGCGGGAGGTTTAGCTCCTACAATGAGCAGTTCTTC. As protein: CASRLSSGRFSSYNEQFF.

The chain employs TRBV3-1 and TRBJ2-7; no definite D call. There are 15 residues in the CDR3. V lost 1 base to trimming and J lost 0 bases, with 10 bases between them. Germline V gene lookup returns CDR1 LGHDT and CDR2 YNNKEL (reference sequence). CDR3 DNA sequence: TGTGCCAGCAGCCAAGTTCAAGGGTACTCCTACGAGCAGTACTTC. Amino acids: CASSQVQGYSYEQYF.

Here the CDR3 DNA reads TGCAGTGCTAGAGATGGAGATAACACCGGGGAGCTGTTTTTT. Translation gives CSARDGDNTGELFF. J is TRBJ2-2 and V is TRBV20-1; D unresolved. The CDR3 is made up of 14 amino acids. Germline V gives CDR1 DFQATT, CDR2 SNEGSKA (reference sequence). V was cut by 0 bases and J by 2 bases, with 7 bases left in between.

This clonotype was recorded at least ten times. CDR3 DNA sequence: TGCAGTGCTAGTTGGGGGGCGGCTGGCTACACCTTC. This sequence encodes CSASWGAAGYTF. This chain links TRBV20-1 with TRBJ1-2; D possibly corresponds to TRBD1 (6 bases). The CDR3 covers 12 residues. The V and J ends lost 3 bases and 7 bases respectively, with 12 bases between them. Germline CDR1 and CDR2: DFQATT and SNEGSKA (reference sequence).

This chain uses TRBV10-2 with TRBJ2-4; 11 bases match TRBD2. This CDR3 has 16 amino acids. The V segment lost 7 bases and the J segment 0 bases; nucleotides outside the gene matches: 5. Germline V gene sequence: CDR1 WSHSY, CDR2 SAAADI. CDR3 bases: TGCGCCAGCACGGGGACTAGCGGACTAGCCAAAAACATTCAGTACTTC. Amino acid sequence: CASTGTSGLAKNIQYF.

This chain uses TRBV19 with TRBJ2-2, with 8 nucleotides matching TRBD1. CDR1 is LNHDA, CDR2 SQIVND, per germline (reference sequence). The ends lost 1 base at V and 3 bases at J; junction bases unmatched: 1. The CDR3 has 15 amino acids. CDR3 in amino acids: CASSIAGGYTGELFF. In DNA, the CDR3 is TGTGCCAGTAGTATAGCAGGGGGCTACACCGGGGAGCTGTTTTTT.